This passage covers 32 T cell receptor beta chains from one sample sequenced in a study of cytomegalovirus exposure and HLA in healthy donors. In the PCR, 60 Vbeta and 13 Jbeta primers were used. Measured with immunoSEQ multiplex PCR; TCRdb has only the in-frame clones, and not every one. The sample consists of about 120,000 clones, over 60% of them appearing once. The sample consisted of PBMCs. Receptors originate from a woman aged 25-40 years in good health and CMV-seropositive.

V and J are TRBV2 and TRBJ2-7, with 8 bases matching TRBD1. CDR3 length: 13 residues. V trimming: 6 bases; J trimming: 5 bases; junction bases outside the gene matches: 6. Germline CDR1 SNHLY, CDR2 FYNNEI. The CDR3: CASSGQGVNEQYF. CDR3 in DNA: TGTGCCAGCAGCGGACAGGGAGTTAACGAGCAGTACTTC.

The gene calls are TRBV29-1 and TRBJ2-3, with 10 nucleotides matching TRBD2. J lost 3 bases, V lost 7 bases, and 4 bases had no gene match. This CDR3 comprises 13 residues. CDR1 and CDR2 from the germline V gene are SQVTM and ANQGSEA. The DNA for the CDR3 is TGCAGCGCACCGGGACTAGCGACAGATACGCAGTATTTT. It translates to CSAPGLATDTQYF.

The chain is built from TRBV13 and TRBJ2-1, with TRBD2 identical over 11 bases. Germline V gene data show CDR1 as PRHDT and CDR2 as FYEKMQ (reference sequence). CDR3 length: 18 residues. Unmatched junction bases numbered 12, after V lost 5 bases and J lost 3 bases. Here the CDR3 reads CASSTTGSGGAFYNEQFF. As DNA, the CDR3 is TGTGCCAGCAGCACCACCGGTAGCGGGGGGGCCTTCTACAATGAGCAGTTCTTC.

V is TRBV27 and J is TRBJ2-5; 14 bases map to TRBD2. The V gene's germline CDR1 is MNHEY and CDR2 SMNVEV (reference sequence). The V and J ends lost 5 bases and 5 bases, in that order; junction bases with no gene match: 13. The CDR3 has 18 amino acids. In DNA form, the CDR3 reads TGTGCCAGCAGTCTTAGGACTAGCGGGGGGCCAAGGGTGGAGACCCAGTACTTC. This translates into CASSLRTSGGPRVETQYF.

This clone appeared a few times. This chain uses TRBV19 with TRBJ1-3, with 9 bases fitting TRBD1. With V trimmed by 7 bases and J by 0 bases, 4 bases remained unmatched. Germline V gene sequence: CDR1 LNHDA, CDR2 SQIVND (reference sequence). The CDR3 is 15 amino acids. The CDR3 DNA is TGTGCCAGTACCCGGGACAGGGACTCTGGAAACACCATATATTTT. Amino acid sequence: CASTRDRDSGNTIYF.

This clone was observed a handful of times. The rearrangement links TRBV7-9 to TRBJ1-4; tentatively, D is TRBD1 (6 bases). V lost 1 base to trimming and J lost 8 bases, with 14 bases between them. This CDR3 has 15 residues. Germline values: CDR1 SEHNR, CDR2 FQNEAQ (reference sequence). CDR3 in amino acids: CASSLEGQFGEKLFF. CDR3 DNA sequence: TGTGCCAGCAGCTTAGAAGGACAGTTCGGCGAAAAACTGTTTTTT.

V usage is TRBV5-6 and J usage is TRBJ1-1, with a weak D call TRBD1 (6 bases). V lost 4 bases and J 4 bases, leaving 11 bases between the germline ends. Germline V CDR1 and CDR2: SGHDT, YYEEEE. CDR3 length equals 13 residues. Written as DNA, the CDR3 is TGTGCCAGCAGCCGCGACAGGAGCACTGAAGCTTTCTTT. Translated, it gives CASSRDRSTEAFF.

This chain connects TRBV11-2 to TRBJ2-7; possible D gene TRBD1, 5 bases. The CDR3 has 16 amino acids. Germline V gene data show CDR1 as SGHAT and CDR2 as FQNNGV. Trimming removed 0 bases at V and 2 bases at J, with 14 bases between. The CDR3 spells CASSLDRPGFPYEQYF. The CDR3 nucleotides are TGTGCCAGCAGCTTAGATCGGCCAGGGTTCCCCTACGAGCAGTACTTC.

This rearrangement joins TRBV28 to TRBJ2-7; D call uncertain. Germline V CDR1 and CDR2: MDHEN, SYDVKM. Between the trimmed V and J ends, which lost 7 bases and 7 bases, there was a span of 14 bases. CDR3 length: 12 residues. The CDR3 nucleotides read TGTGCCAGCACCAACCGACCGGAGGAGCAGTACTTC. As protein: CASTNRPEEQYF.

This chain connects TRBV6-1 to TRBJ2-3; 9 bases map to TRBD1. From germline, CDR1 is MNHNS and CDR2 SASEGT. This CDR3 has 14 amino acids. Trimming removed 6 bases from V and 4 bases from J; junction bases left unmatched: 5. CDR3 DNA sequence: TGTGCCAGCAGCCTGGGACAGGGTCCAGATACGCAGTATTTT. It is translated as CASSLGQGPDTQYF.

The chain links TRBV27 to TRBJ2-7; 8 bases fit TRBD1. J lost 3 bases, V lost 8 bases, and 9 bases had no gene match. The V gene's germline CDR1 is MNHEY and CDR2 SMNVEV (reference sequence). This CDR3 contains 14 residues. The CDR3 here is CASSTLGQGYEQYF. Here the CDR3 DNA reads TGTGCCAGCTCCACGCTTGGACAGGGCTACGAGCAGTACTTC.

The rearrangement joins TRBV12-5 to TRBJ1-6; possibly TRBD1 for D (6 bases). With 2 bases removed from V and 7 bases from J, the gap between germline ends came to 18 bases. This CDR3 spans 17 amino acids. CDR1 LGHNT and CDR2 FRNRAP come from the germline V gene. CDR3 sequence (DNA): TGTGCTAGTGGTTTGACTATTGGACAGTCGAGAAATTCACCCCTCCACTTT. This encodes CASGLTIGQSRNSPLHF.

The V gene is TRBV7-6, the J gene TRBJ2-7; TRBD1 matches 8 bases. J was trimmed by 2 bases and V by 5 bases; bases with no gene match: 5. This CDR3 is built from 14 residues. Germline CDR1 and CDR2: SGHVS and FNYEAQ. CDR3 coding DNA: TGTGCCAGCAGCACAACACAGGGGGCCTACGAGCAGTACTTC. It specifies CASSTTQGAYEQYF.

The V gene is TRBV19, the J gene TRBJ2-3; TRBD2 agrees at 7 bases. This CDR3 has 15 residues. Germline trimming cut 6 bases from V and 1 base from J; bases unmatched to any gene: 7. Germline V gene lookup returns CDR1 LNHDA and CDR2 SQIVND (reference sequence). CDR3 DNA: TGTGCCAGTAGCCGTGTGGGAGGGGGCACAGATACGCAGTATTTT. Its protein is CASSRVGGGTDTQYF.

The V and J genes are TRBV6-1 and TRBJ1-5; D uncertain. Per germline, CDR1 MNHNS and CDR2 SASEGT. CDR3 length: 11 residues. Between the trimmed V and J ends, which lost 3 bases and 5 bases, there was a span of 2 bases. Here the CDR3 DNA reads TGTGCCAGCAGTGACGATCAGCCCCAGCATTTT. Translated, it gives CASSDDQPQHF.

CDR3 nucleotides: TGCAGCGTCAGGGTAGCCAAAAACATTCAGTACTTC. It codes for CSVRVAKNIQYF. The chain joins TRBV29-1 to TRBJ2-4, with TRBD1 as a possible D gene (5 bases). The length of the CDR3 is 12 residues. Trimming took off 6 bases at V and 0 bases at J, with 6 bases between the two ends. From germline, CDR1 is SQVTM and CDR2 ANQGSEA. The full variable domain, its missing parts supplied by reference TRBV29-1 and TRBJ2-4, is SAVISQKPSRDICQRGTSLTIQCQVDSQVTMMFWYRQQPGQSLTLIATANQGSEATYESGFVIDKFPISRPNLTFSTLTVSNMSPEDSSIYLCSVRVAKNIQYFGAGTRLSVL.

The V and J genes are TRBV9 and TRBJ1-6, with D unresolved. CDR1 is SGDLS and CDR2 is YYNGEE in the germline V gene. With 3 bases removed from V and 8 bases from J, the gap between germline ends came to 15 bases. CDR3 length: 15 residues. CDR3 coding DNA: TGTGCCAGCAGCGCCGCGTCCGGGAATTATTCACCCCTCCACTTT. Protein: CASSAASGNYSPLHF.

The chain employs TRBV4-2 and TRBJ2-7; D is perhaps TRBD1 (6 bases). Germline-derived CDR1 and CDR2 are LGHNA and YNFKEQ. The ends were cut back, 0 bases at V and 0 bases at J, with 12 bases in the middle. The CDR3 has 16 amino acids. For the CDR3, the DNA is TGTGCCAGCAGCCAAGATTGGACAGCGTCCTCCTACGAGCAGTACTTC. Encoded protein: CASSQDWTASSYEQYF.

This rearrangement joins TRBV7-6 to TRBJ1-2; 8 nucleotides line up with TRBD1. CDR3 length: 17 amino acids. The J segment lost 3 bases and the V segment lost 5 bases, leaving 14 bases of the junction unmatched. The germline V gene encodes CDR1 SGHVS and CDR2 FNYEAQ. CDR3: CASSPGAGGVYDYGYTF. DNA for the CDR3: TGTGCCAGCAGCCCGGGGGCAGGGGGCGTCTACGACTATGGCTACACCTTC.

This chain joins TRBV27 and TRBJ2-3; 8 bases fit TRBD1. The CDR3 is 16 amino acids. V lost 6 bases, J lost 2 bases, and 10 bases stayed unmatched. From germline, CDR1 is MNHEY and CDR2 SMNVEV (reference sequence). CDR3 protein: CASSFRTGRSTDTQYF. In DNA form, the CDR3 reads TGTGCCAGCAGCTTCAGGACAGGGAGATCCACAGATACGCAGTATTTT.

The chain employs TRBV7-7 and TRBJ1-1; D is unresolved. CDR1 is SSHAT, CDR2 FNYEAQ, per germline (reference sequence). The CDR3 has 13 residues. With 5 bases removed from V and 1 base from J, the gap between germline ends came to 8 bases. In DNA, the CDR3 is TGTGCCAGCAGCATGGAGAAGAACACTGAAGCTTTCTTT. It encodes CASSMEKNTEAFF.

This clone came up once. The V gene is TRBV9, the J gene TRBJ1-3; no firm D call. Germline CDR1 SGDLS, CDR2 YYNGEE. The CDR3 contains 15 residues. V was pared by 4 bases and J by 6 bases, with 17 bases between. In DNA, the CDR3 is TGTGCCAGCAGCCTTTCCTTGACACTCCCAAACACCATATATTTT. This gives the protein CASSLSLTLPNTIYF.

J is TRBJ1-3 and V is TRBV30; D is unresolved. The germline V gene encodes CDR1 GTSNPN and CDR2 SVGIG (reference sequence). CDR3 size: 14 residues. V was pared by 6 bases and J by 0 bases, with 12 bases between. CDR3 coding DNA: TGTGCCTGCCCAGATGGCCGCTCTGGAAACACCATATATTTT. Protein product: CACPDGRSGNTIYF.

This chain uses TRBV5-4 with TRBJ2-2, with D maybe TRBD2 (6 bases). In germline, CDR1 is SGHNT, CDR2 YYREEE (reference sequence). This CDR3 contains 16 residues. Trimming pared 4 bases from V and 5 bases from J, leaving 18 bases between. This CDR3 is CASSPMAGPGTGELFF. The CDR3 DNA follows: TGTGCCAGCAGCCCGATGGCGGGGCCGGGGACCGGGGAGCTGTTTTTT.

The table lists this clone with a few counts. CDR3 DNA: TGCGCCAGCAGCCAAGTAGGGGGAAAGTGGGAGACCCAGTACTTC. It yields the protein CASSQVGGKWETQYF. The V and J genes are TRBV4-3 and TRBJ2-5; maybe TRBD1 (6 bases). The CDR3 extends over 15 amino acids. The V end lost 1 base, the J end lost 5 bases, and 14 bases lay between the germline ends. Germline-derived CDR1 and CDR2 are LGHNA and YSLEER.

The rearrangement links TRBV11-2 to TRBJ1-1; possibly TRBD1 for D (5 bases). Germline lookup yields CDR1 SGHAT and CDR2 FQNNGV. The V end lost 1 base, the J end lost 11 bases, and 8 bases lay between the germline ends. This CDR3 has 11 residues. The CDR3 DNA sequence: TGTGCCAGCAGCTTAGGGGGGGAGGCTTTCTTT. Translating gives CASSLGGEAFF.

About this clone: Other DNA sequences in the sample encode the same CDR3. This chain connects TRBV7-2 to TRBJ2-6, with D maybe TRBD2 (7 bases). The CDR3 sequence is 17 residues long. V lost 8 bases to trimming and J lost 0 bases, with 17 bases between them. Per germline, CDR1 SGHTA and CDR2 FQGNSA. The DNA for the CDR3 is TGTGCCAGCCGCCGGGGCGGGGGCCGCTCTGGGGCCAACGTCCTGACTTTC. Its translation: CASRRGGGRSGANVLTF.

J is TRBJ1-4 and V is TRBV5-6; D call uncertain. CDR3 length equals 13 residues. Trimming pared 0 bases from V and 7 bases from J, leaving 7 bases between. In germline, CDR1 is SGHDT, CDR2 YYEEEE. The CDR3 protein is CASSLALAEKLFF. CDR3 nucleotides: TGTGCCAGCAGCTTGGCTTTAGCTGAAAAACTGTTTTTT.

The chain employs TRBV5-4 and TRBJ1-2, with a tentative D call TRBD1 (6 bases). CDR1 and CDR2 (germline): SGHNT, YYREEE (reference sequence). The CDR3 runs 14 residues. V lost 4 bases and J 8 bases, leaving 18 bases between the germline ends. Here the CDR3 DNA reads TGTGCCAGCAGCCCGGGAGGGGGGACTCGCGGCTACACCTTC. This gives the protein CASSPGGGTRGYTF.

This rearrangement joins TRBV6-6 to TRBJ1-3; D gene unclear. CDR1 and CDR2 (germline): MNHNY, SVGAGI (reference sequence). The CDR3 runs 14 residues. V lost 6 bases and J lost 7, with 16 bases in between. The chain's CDR3 is CASSDPGIKNTIYF. The CDR3 DNA is TGTGCCAGCAGCGACCCCGGGATAAAGAACACCATATATTTT.

This clone was detected only once. One end of the junction varies from germline; a read error may be responsible. V gene TRBV15 combines with J gene TRBJ1-4, with 8 nucleotides matching TRBD1. This CDR3 region has 16 residues. Germline V gives CDR1 LNHNV, CDR2 YYDKDF (reference sequence). This chain's CDR3 is CATRREPGQEYEKLFF. CDR3 sequence (DNA): TGTGCCACCAGAAGAGAACCGGGACAGGAGTATGAAAAACTGTTTTTT.

The table lists this clone with a count of one. This chain uses TRBV28 with TRBJ2-2; 9 bases align to TRBD2. CDR3 size: 13 residues. Germline V gene data show CDR1 as MDHEN and CDR2 as SYDVKM. V was clipped by 6 bases and J by 5 bases; unmatched bases: 1. The CDR3 is CASRTSGTGELFF. CDR3 sequence (DNA): TGTGCCAGCAGAACTAGCGGGACCGGGGAGCTGTTTTTT.